One T cell receptor beta chain is described in this entry. This sample is drawn from a study of blood T cell repertoires in COVID-19. About the study: Italy, Spain and the United States were the sources of the convalescent and acute COVID-19 samples. T cells, B-cell-depleted T cells, or PBMCs provided the cDNA or gDNA that served as material.

Study processing details: How many nucleated cells were present was estimated from reference gene primer amplification. Some clones are missing from TCRdb's copy, which holds only in-frame ones; the method was immunoSEQ multiplex PCR. Clonal size and the V and J genes are those of that table, whereas D and trimming came from the DNA. The sample records approximately 200,000 clones, about 81% being singletons. Enrolment of Seattle patients took place during active infection, and they were followed longitudinally. Per the germline V gene, CDR1 is GTSNPN and CDR2 is SVGIG (reference sequence). J was trimmed by 2 bases and V by 1 base; bases with no gene match: 0. The CDR3 length is 13 residues.

This clonotype originated in a woman aged 80 or over with COVID-19, enrolled during active disease. The sequenced sample consisted of peripheral blood. The chain joins TRBV30 to TRBJ1-2, with 8 bases that match TRBD1. The DNA for the CDR3 is TGTGCCTGGAGTGGGACAGGGAACTATGGCTACACCTTC. Protein product: CAWSGTGNYGYTF.